A selection of T cell receptor beta chains follows, all from one sample in a study of T cells in Graves' hyperthyroidism and ophthalmopathy. TCRdb re-derived calls from the multiplex PCR reads in MiXCR, one entry per CDR3 protein. The profile covers 400,000 to 500,000 distinct CDR3 sequences, with about 13% appearing a single time and about 4.9% taken by the ten largest. The specimen sequenced was blood. The receptors come from a woman younger than 30 with Graves' hyperthyroidism. The CDR3 runs from the conserved cysteine through the conserved F or W. Each record gives: clone size, CDR3 length, V gene, J gene, D gene, CDR3 protein, CDR3 DNA. The D gene is left open where the match is weak. A clone size is listed for some rows: how often the clone was seen (once, few, many), or a class if it is expanded.

clone_size: once; cdr3_length: 11; v_call: TRBV12-3/TRBV12-4; j_call: TRBJ1-2; d_call: .; cdr3_aa: CASSLGVSYTF; cdr3_nt: TGTGCCAGCAGTTTGGGGGTCAGCTACACCTTC
clone_size: .; cdr3_length: 15; v_call: TRBV4-3; j_call: TRBJ1-5; d_call: .; cdr3_aa: CASSQGTAGNQPQHF; cdr3_nt: TGCGCCAGCAGCCAGGGGACGGCTGGCAATCAGCCCCAGCATTTT
clone_size: .; cdr3_length: 15; v_call: TRBV19; j_call: TRBJ2-2; d_call: .; cdr3_aa: CASQYGGVRTGELFF; cdr3_nt: TGTGCCAGCCAATACGGAGGAGTACGGACCGGGGAGCTGTTTTTT
clone_size: many; cdr3_length: 12; v_call: TRBV14; j_call: TRBJ2-7; d_call: TRBD2; cdr3_aa: CASSRTSVEQYF; cdr3_nt: TGTGCCAGCAGCCGAACTAGCGTCGAGCAGTACTTC
clone_size: many; cdr3_length: 15; v_call: TRBV20-1; j_call: TRBJ2-3; d_call: TRBD1; cdr3_aa: CSARDSDRGTDTQYF; cdr3_nt: TGCAGTGCTAGAGATTCGGACAGGGGCACAGATACGCAGTATTTT
clone_size: many; cdr3_length: 18; v_call: TRBV6-1; j_call: TRBJ2-2; d_call: TRBD2; cdr3_aa: CASSEAVRLAGGRGELFF; cdr3_nt: TGTGCCAGCAGTGAAGCGGTTCGACTAGCGGGAGGAAGGGGGGAGCTGTTTTTT
clone_size: .; cdr3_length: 12; v_call: TRBV28; j_call: TRBJ1-2; d_call: TRBD1; cdr3_aa: CASSQSGGGYTF; cdr3_nt: TGTGCCAGCAGCCAATCAGGGGGGGGCTACACCTTC
clone_size: many; cdr3_length: 14; v_call: TRBV7-8; j_call: TRBJ1-1; d_call: .; cdr3_aa: CASSLGGTGTEAFF; cdr3_nt: TGTGCCAGCAGCTTAGGAGGCACCGGCACTGAAGCTTTCTTT
clone_size: many; cdr3_length: 14; v_call: TRBV7-9; j_call: TRBJ2-5; d_call: .; cdr3_aa: CASIVGGAWETQYF; cdr3_nt: TGTGCCAGCATCGTTGGGGGGGCCTGGGAGACCCAGTACTTC
clone_size: many; cdr3_length: 11; v_call: TRBV2; j_call: TRBJ2-5; d_call: .; cdr3_aa: CASSETETQYF; cdr3_nt: TGTGCCAGCAGTGAGACGGAGACCCAGTACTTC
clone_size: many; cdr3_length: 14; v_call: TRBV20-1; j_call: TRBJ2-7; d_call: TRBD2; cdr3_aa: CSAIREGSSYEQYF; cdr3_nt: TGCAGTGCTATTCGGGAGGGAAGCTCCTACGAGCAGTACTTC
clone_size: .; cdr3_length: 17; v_call: TRBV9; j_call: TRBJ2-3; d_call: .; cdr3_aa: CASSVPLTGGDTDTQYF; cdr3_nt: TGTGCCAGCAGCGTACCCCTCACCGGGGGAGACACAGATACGCAGTATTTT
clone_size: many; cdr3_length: 16; v_call: TRBV12-3/TRBV12-4; j_call: TRBJ2-7; d_call: TRBD2; cdr3_aa: CASSLALGLGLVEQYF; cdr3_nt: TGTGCCAGCAGTTTAGCGCTAGGACTAGGTCTAGTCGAGCAGTACTTC
clone_size: few; cdr3_length: 16; v_call: TRBV18; j_call: TRBJ2-3; d_call: TRBD1; cdr3_aa: CASSPLSGGMTDTQYF; cdr3_nt: TGTGCCAGCTCACCCCTCTCAGGGGGTATGACAGATACGCAGTATTTT
clone_size: .; cdr3_length: 13; v_call: TRBV25-1; j_call: TRBJ2-4; d_call: TRBD2; cdr3_aa: CASSAAGESIQYF; cdr3_nt: TGTGCCAGCAGTGCGGCGGGGGAGAGCATTCAGTACTTC
clone_size: .; cdr3_length: 16; v_call: TRBV3-1; j_call: TRBJ2-4; d_call: .; cdr3_aa: CASSHERERAKNIQYF; cdr3_nt: TGTGCCAGCAGCCATGAACGGGAGAGAGCCAAAAACATTCAGTACTTC
clone_size: many; cdr3_length: 15; v_call: TRBV18; j_call: TRBJ1-4; d_call: .; cdr3_aa: CASSPGDATNEKLFF; cdr3_nt: TGTGCCAGCTCACCCGGGGACGCAACTAATGAAAAACTGTTTTTT
clone_size: .; cdr3_length: 13; v_call: TRBV6-8; j_call: TRBJ2-2; d_call: .; cdr3_aa: CASSFRNTGELFF; cdr3_nt: TGTGCCAGCAGTTTTAGGAACACCGGGGAGCTGTTTTTT
clone_size: many; cdr3_length: 15; v_call: TRBV18; j_call: TRBJ1-2; d_call: .; cdr3_aa: CASSPPLRINYGYTF; cdr3_nt: TGTGCCAGCTCACCCCCATTACGGATTAACTATGGCTACACCTTC
clone_size: .; cdr3_length: 14; v_call: TRBV30; j_call: TRBJ2-7; d_call: TRBD1; cdr3_aa: CAWRFGTVAYEQYF; cdr3_nt: TGTGCCTGGAGATTCGGGACAGTAGCCTACGAGCAGTACTTC
clone_size: .; cdr3_length: 15; v_call: TRBV3-1; j_call: TRBJ1-2; d_call: .; cdr3_aa: CASSQEGRVNYGYTF; cdr3_nt: TGTGCCAGCAGCCAAGAAGGCAGGGTTAACTATGGCTACACCTTC
clone_size: many; cdr3_length: 15; v_call: TRBV5-1; j_call: TRBJ2-1; d_call: .; cdr3_aa: CASSLFGTSYNEQFF; cdr3_nt: TGCGCCAGCAGCTTATTCGGAACCTCCTACAATGAGCAGTTCTTC
clone_size: many; cdr3_length: 13; v_call: TRBV10-3; j_call: TRBJ1-4; d_call: .; cdr3_aa: CASRGRTNEKLFF; cdr3_nt: TGTGCCAGCAGGGGCAGGACTAATGAAAAACTGTTTTTT
clone_size: many; cdr3_length: 16; v_call: TRBV3-1; j_call: TRBJ2-1; d_call: TRBD2; cdr3_aa: CASSQAQLAGSNEQFF; cdr3_nt: TGTGCCAGCAGCCAAGCCCAACTAGCGGGTTCCAATGAGCAGTTCTTC
clone_size: many; cdr3_length: 13; v_call: TRBV24-1; j_call: TRBJ1-5; d_call: .; cdr3_aa: CATSDISNQPQHF; cdr3_nt: TGTGCCACCAGTGATATAAGCAATCAGCCCCAGCATTTT
clone_size: many; cdr3_length: 14; v_call: TRBV25-1; j_call: TRBJ1-5; d_call: .; cdr3_aa: CASSEAGAGQPQHF; cdr3_nt: TGTGCCAGCAGTGAGGCGGGGGCAGGTCAGCCCCAGCATTTT
clone_size: many; cdr3_length: 16; v_call: TRBV28; j_call: TRBJ2-3; d_call: .; cdr3_aa: CASSPQLSGHTDTQYF; cdr3_nt: TGTGCCAGCAGTCCCCAACTAAGCGGCCACACAGATACGCAGTATTTT
clone_size: many; cdr3_length: 16; v_call: TRBV29-1; j_call: TRBJ1-2; d_call: TRBD1; cdr3_aa: CSVEGAGTGLRYGYTF; cdr3_nt: TGCAGCGTTGAAGGGGCCGGGACAGGGCTCCGCTATGGCTACACCTTC
clone_size: many; cdr3_length: 14; v_call: TRBV9; j_call: TRBJ2-7; d_call: .; cdr3_aa: CASSVGNTPYEQYF; cdr3_nt: TGTGCCAGCAGCGTAGGTAACACCCCCTACGAGCAGTACTTC
clone_size: .; cdr3_length: 19; v_call: TRBV11-2; j_call: TRBJ1-2; d_call: .; cdr3_aa: CASSIILVGTDLANYGYTF; cdr3_nt: TGTGCCAGCAGCATAATCCTGGTCGGGACGGACTTAGCTAACTATGGCTACACCTTC
clone_size: many; cdr3_length: 18; v_call: TRBV12-3/TRBV12-4; j_call: TRBJ2-7; d_call: .; cdr3_aa: CASSSTALRVLGSYEQYF; cdr3_nt: TGTGCCAGCAGTTCAACCGCCCTCAGGGTTTTGGGGTCCTACGAGCAGTACTTC
clone_size: many; cdr3_length: 15; v_call: TRBV12-3/TRBV12-4; j_call: TRBJ1-5; d_call: TRBD1; cdr3_aa: CASSSGQGAIQPQHF; cdr3_nt: TGTGCCAGCAGTTCGGGACAGGGGGCAATTCAGCCCCAGCATTTT
clone_size: .; cdr3_length: 15; v_call: TRBV20-1; j_call: TRBJ2-5; d_call: TRBD2; cdr3_aa: CSAKTLAEPQETQYF; cdr3_nt: TGCAGTGCTAAAACGCTAGCGGAGCCCCAAGAGACCCAGTACTTC
clone_size: few; cdr3_length: 18; v_call: TRBV6-5; j_call: TRBJ2-7; d_call: .; cdr3_aa: CASSYSFPTVLSSYEQYF; cdr3_nt: TGTGCCAGCAGTTACTCGTTTCCGACGGTGCTAAGCTCCTACGAGCAGTACTTC
clone_size: .; cdr3_length: 14; v_call: TRBV19; j_call: TRBJ1-5; d_call: .; cdr3_aa: CASSIDRSNQPQHF; cdr3_nt: TGTGCCAGTAGTATTGACAGAAGCAATCAGCCCCAGCATTTT